This TCR beta chain was sequenced in a study of blood T cell repertoires in COVID-19. Study information: The analysed material was cDNA or gDNA that came from T cells, B-cell-depleted T cells, or PBMCs.

CDR1 and CDR2 from the germline V gene are LNHDA and SQIVND (reference sequence). The CDR3 length is 13 residues. On this clone itself: Sequence at one end of the junction differs from germline and may be a read error.

Profiled with immunoSEQ multiplex PCR; TCRdb holds only in-frame clones, not every one. The table lists about 120,000 clones, around four fifths of them singletons. Specimen: peripheral blood. This sequence joins TRBV19 and TRBJ2-3; 7 nucleotides agree with TRBD2. This TCR came from a human donor in a cohort sampled during active COVID-19. CDR3 DNA sequence: TGTGCCAGTAGTATCGGGTCGACTAGCCCCCAGGATTTT. The encoded protein is CASSIGSTSPQDF.